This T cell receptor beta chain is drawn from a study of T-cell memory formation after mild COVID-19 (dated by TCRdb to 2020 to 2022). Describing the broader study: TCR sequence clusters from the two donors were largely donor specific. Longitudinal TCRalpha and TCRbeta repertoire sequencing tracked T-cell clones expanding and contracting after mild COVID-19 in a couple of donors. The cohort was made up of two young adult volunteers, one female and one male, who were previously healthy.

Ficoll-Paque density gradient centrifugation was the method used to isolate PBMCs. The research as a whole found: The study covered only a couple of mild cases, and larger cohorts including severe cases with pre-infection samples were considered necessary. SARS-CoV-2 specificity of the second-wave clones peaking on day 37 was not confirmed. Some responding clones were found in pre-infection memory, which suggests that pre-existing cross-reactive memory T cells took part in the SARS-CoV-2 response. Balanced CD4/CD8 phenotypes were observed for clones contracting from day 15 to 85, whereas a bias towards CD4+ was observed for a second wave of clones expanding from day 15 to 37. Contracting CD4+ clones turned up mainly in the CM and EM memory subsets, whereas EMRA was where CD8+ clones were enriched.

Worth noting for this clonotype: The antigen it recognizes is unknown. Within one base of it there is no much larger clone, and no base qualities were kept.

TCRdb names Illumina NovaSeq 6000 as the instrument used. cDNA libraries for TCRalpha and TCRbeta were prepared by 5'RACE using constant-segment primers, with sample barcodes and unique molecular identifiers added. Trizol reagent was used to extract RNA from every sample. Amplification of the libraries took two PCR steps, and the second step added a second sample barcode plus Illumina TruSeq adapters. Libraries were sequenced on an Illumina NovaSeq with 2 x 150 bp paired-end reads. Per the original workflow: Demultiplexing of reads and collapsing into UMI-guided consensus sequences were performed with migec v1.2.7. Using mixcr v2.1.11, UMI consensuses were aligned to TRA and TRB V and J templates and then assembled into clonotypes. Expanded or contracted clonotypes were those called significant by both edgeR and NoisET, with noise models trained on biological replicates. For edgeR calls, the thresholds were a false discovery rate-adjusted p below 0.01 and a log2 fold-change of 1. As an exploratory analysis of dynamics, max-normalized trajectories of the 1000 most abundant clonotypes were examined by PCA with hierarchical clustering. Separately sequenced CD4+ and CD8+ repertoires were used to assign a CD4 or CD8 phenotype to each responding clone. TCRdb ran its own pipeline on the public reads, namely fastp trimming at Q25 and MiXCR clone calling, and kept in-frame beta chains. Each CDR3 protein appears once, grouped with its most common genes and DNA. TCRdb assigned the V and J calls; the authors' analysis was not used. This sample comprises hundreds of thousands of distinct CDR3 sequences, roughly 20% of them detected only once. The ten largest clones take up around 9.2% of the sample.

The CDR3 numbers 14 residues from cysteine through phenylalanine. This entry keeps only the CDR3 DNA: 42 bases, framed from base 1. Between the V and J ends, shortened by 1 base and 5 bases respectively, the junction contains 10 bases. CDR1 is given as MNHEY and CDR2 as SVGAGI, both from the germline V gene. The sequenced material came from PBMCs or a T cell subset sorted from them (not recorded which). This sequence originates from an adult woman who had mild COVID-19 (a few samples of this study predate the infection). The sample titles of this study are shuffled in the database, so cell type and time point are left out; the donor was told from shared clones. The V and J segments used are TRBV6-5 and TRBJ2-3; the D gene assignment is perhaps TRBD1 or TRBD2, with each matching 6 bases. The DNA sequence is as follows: TGTGCCAGCAGTTACTTGGGGGGCCAAGATACGCAGTATTTT. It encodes CASSYLGGQDTQYF.